This T cell receptor (beta chain) was identified in a study of identical twins. Study results and limitations: Beta out-of-frame twin sharing showed a weaker excess. The more abundant beta clonotypes in cord blood had fewer insertions, and memory repertoires did not show this.

Donors uniformly comprised healthy Caucasians. Trimming removed 6 bases from V and 1 base from J, with 9 bases in between. The CDR3 extends over 13 amino acids. Germline V CDR1 and CDR2: ENHRY, SYGVKD. One entry per CDR3 protein, called by TCRdb with MiXCR from the 5' RACE reads. Of some 600,000 distinct CDR3 sequences listed, just over 7% are singletons. Worth noting for this clonotype: Its antigen is still unknown.

Another study also made use of these data, one on yellow fever vaccine responses in identical twins. As reported in that work: It has been reported that, in twins, the vaccine T cell response seemed partly convergent and partly personalized.

This chain links TRBV10-3 with TRBJ1-1; D is unclear. Specimen: PBMCs. The source of this sequence is a young woman in good health. CDR3 region: CAIRSNENTEAFF. As DNA, the CDR3 is TGTGCCATCAGGAGCAACGAGAACACTGAAGCTTTCTTT.